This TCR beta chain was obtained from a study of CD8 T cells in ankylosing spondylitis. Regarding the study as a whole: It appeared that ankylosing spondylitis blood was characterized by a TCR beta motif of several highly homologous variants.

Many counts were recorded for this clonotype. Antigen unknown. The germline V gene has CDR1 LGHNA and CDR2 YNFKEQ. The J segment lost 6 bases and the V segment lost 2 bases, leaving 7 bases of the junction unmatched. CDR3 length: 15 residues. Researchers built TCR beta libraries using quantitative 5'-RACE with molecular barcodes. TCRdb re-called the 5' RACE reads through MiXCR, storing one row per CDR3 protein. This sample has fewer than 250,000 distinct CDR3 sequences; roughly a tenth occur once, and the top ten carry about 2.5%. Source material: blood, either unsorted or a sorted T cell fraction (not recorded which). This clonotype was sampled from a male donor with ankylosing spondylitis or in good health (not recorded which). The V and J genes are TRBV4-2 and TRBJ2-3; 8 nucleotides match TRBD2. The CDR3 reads CASSQNPAGEDTQYF. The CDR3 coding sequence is TGTGCCAGCAGCCAAAATCCAGCGGGAGAGGATACGCAGTATTTT.